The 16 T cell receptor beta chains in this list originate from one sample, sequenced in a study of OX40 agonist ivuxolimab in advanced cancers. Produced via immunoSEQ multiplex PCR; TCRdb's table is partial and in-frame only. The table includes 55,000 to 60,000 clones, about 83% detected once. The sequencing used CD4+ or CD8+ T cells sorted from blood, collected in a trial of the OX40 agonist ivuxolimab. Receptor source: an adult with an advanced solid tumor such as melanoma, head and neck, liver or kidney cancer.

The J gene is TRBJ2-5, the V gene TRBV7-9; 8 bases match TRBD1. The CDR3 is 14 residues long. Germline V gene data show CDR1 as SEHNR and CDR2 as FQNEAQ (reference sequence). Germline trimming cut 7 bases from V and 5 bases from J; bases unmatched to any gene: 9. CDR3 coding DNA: TGTGCCAGCACCAAAAATGACAGGGGCGAGACCCAGTACTTC. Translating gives CASTKNDRGETQYF.

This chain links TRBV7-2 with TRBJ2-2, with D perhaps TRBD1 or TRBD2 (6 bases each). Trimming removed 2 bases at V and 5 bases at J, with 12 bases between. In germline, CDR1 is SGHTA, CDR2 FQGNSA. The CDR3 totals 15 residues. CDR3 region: CASSLSRGGTGELFF. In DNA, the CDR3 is TGTGCCAGCAGCTTAAGCAGGGGAGGTACCGGGGAGCTGTTTTTT.

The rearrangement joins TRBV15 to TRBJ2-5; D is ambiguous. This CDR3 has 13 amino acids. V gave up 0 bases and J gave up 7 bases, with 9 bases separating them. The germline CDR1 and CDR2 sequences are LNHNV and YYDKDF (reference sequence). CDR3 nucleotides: TGTGCCACCAGCAGAGAAGGTTTGGGGACCCAGTACTTC. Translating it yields CATSREGLGTQYF. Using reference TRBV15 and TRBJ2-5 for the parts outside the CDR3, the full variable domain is DAMVIQNPRYQVTQFGKPVTLSCSQTLNHNVMYWYQQKSSQAPKLLFHYYDKDFNNEADTPDNFQSRRPNTSFCFLDIRSPGLGDTAMYLCATSREGLGTQYFGPGTRLLVL.

CDR3 sequence (DNA): TGTGCCAGCTTAGGTGCGGCGACCCAAGAGACCCAGTACTTC. Protein product: CASLGAATQETQYF. J is TRBJ2-5 and V is TRBV7-2; D is uncertain. The ends were cut back, 8 bases at V and 1 base at J, with 14 bases in the middle. Germline lookup yields CDR1 SGHTA and CDR2 FQGNSA. The CDR3 is 14 amino acids. Based on the CDR3 plus reference TRBV7-2 and TRBJ2-5, the full variable domain is GAGVSQSPSNKVTEKGKDVELRCDPISGHTALYWYRQSLGQGLEFLIYFQGNSAPDKSGLPSDRFSAERTGGSVSTLTIQRTQQEDSAVYLCASLGAATQETQYFGPGTRLLVL.

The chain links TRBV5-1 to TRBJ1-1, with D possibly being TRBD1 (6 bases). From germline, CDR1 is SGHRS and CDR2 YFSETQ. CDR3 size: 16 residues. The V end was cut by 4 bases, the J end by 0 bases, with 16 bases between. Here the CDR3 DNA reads TGCGCCAGCAGCGTGAATACAGGGACGGTGAACACTGAAGCTTTCTTT. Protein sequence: CASSVNTGTVNTEAFF.

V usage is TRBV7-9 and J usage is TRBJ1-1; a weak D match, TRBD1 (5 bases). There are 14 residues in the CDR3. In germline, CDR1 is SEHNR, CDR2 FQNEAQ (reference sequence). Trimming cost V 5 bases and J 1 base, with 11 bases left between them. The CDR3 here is CASSPGWANTEAFF. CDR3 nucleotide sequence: TGTGCCAGCAGCCCAGGGTGGGCGAACACTGAAGCTTTCTTT. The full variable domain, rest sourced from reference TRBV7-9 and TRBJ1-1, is DTGVSQNPRHKITKRGQNVTFRCDPISEHNRLYWYRQTLGQGPEFLTYFQNEAQLEKSRLLSDRFSAERPKGSFSTLEIQRTEQGDSAMYLCASSPGWANTEAFFGQGTRLTVV.

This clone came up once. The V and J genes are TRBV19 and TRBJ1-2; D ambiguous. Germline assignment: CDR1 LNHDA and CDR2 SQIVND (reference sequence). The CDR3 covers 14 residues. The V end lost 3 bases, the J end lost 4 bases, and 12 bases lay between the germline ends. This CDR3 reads CASSIRTSAYGYTF. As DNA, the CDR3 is TGTGCCAGTAGTATCAGAACCAGCGCCTATGGCTACACCTTC.

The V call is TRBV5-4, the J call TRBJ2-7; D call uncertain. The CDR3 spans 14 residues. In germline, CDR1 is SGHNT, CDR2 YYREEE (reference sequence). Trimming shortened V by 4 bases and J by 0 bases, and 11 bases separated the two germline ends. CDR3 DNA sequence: TGTGCCAGCAGCCGTCTGTCGGGCTCCTACGAGCAGTACTTC. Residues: CASSRLSGSYEQYF.

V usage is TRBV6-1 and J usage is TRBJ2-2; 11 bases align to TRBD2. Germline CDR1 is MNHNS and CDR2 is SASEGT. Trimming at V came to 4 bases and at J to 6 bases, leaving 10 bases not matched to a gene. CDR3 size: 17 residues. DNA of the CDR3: TGTGCCAGCAGTGGGAGGGCTAGCGGGAGGAATGCCGGGGAGCTGTTTTTT. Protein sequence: CASSGRASGRNAGELFF.

CDR3 sequence reads: CASGLLQNSNQPQHF. CDR3 sequence (DNA): TGTGCTAGTGGTTTGTTACAGAATAGCAATCAGCCCCAGCATTTT. The chain joins TRBV12-5 to TRBJ1-5; D gene ambiguous. Trimming shortened V by 2 bases and J by 0 bases, and 8 bases separated the two germline ends. CDR3 size: 15 residues. Germline values: CDR1 LGHNT, CDR2 FRNRAP.

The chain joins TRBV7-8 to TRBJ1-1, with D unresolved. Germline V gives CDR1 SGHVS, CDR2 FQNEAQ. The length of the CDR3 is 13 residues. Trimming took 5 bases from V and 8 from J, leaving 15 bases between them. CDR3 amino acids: CASSERPDVEAFF. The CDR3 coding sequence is TGTGCCAGCAGCGAGAGGCCGGACGTCGAAGCTTTCTTT.

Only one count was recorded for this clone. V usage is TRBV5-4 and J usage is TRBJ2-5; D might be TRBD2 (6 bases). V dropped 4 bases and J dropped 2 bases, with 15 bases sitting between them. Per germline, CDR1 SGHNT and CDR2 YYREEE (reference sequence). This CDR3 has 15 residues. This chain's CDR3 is CASSARGSVQETQYF. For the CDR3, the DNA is TGTGCCAGCAGCGCACGGGGGAGCGTTCAAGAGACCCAGTACTTC.

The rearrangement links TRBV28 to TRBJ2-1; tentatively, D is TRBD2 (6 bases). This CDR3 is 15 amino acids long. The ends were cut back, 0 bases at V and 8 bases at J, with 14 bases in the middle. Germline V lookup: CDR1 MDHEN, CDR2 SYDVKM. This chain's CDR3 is CASSLWSPGGDEQFF. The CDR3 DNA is TGTGCCAGCAGTTTATGGAGCCCGGGCGGGGATGAGCAGTTCTTC.

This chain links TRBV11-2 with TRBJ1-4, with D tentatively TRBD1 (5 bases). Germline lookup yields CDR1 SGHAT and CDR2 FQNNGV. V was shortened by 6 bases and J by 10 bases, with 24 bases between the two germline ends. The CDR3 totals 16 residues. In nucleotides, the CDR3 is TGTGCCAGCAGAAAGGGAACGGGCTTCGTCACAGGAAAACTGTTTTTT. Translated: CASRKGTGFVTGKLFF.

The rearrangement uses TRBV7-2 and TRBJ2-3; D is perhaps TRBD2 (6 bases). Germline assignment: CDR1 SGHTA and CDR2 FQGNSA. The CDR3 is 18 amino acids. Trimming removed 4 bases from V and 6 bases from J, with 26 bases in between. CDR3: CASSSGLGSWEFDDTQYF. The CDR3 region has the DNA TGTGCCAGCAGCTCGGGACTCGGATCCTGGGAGTTCGATGATACGCAGTATTTT. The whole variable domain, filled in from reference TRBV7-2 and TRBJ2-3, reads GAGVSQSPSNKVTEKGKDVELRCDPISGHTALYWYRQSLGQGLEFLIYFQGNSAPDKSGLPSDRFSAERTGGSVSTLTIQRTQQEDSAVYLCASSSGLGSWEFDDTQYFGPGTRLTVL.

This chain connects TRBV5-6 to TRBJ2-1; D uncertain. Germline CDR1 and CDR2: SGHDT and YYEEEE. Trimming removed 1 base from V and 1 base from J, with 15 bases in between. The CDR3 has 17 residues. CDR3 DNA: TGTGCCAGCAGCTTGAGGTTCGGAACAAAGTCCTACAATGAGCAGTTCTTC. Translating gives CASSLRFGTKSYNEQFF.